One T cell receptor beta chain is described in this entry. Of the isolated RNA, all was reverse transcribed, and so the sequenced material was expressed TCRB transcripts. TCRdb's table, derived via immunoSEQ multiplex PCR, lists solely in-frame clones and lacks some. The sample lists almost 350,000 clones, roughly 8% seen once, with less than 0.45% in the top ten. This record comes from a study of beta chain features in type 1 diabetes. V was shortened by 3 bases and J by 7 bases, with 9 bases between the two germline ends. The CDR3 is 11 amino acids. Germline CDR1 DFQATT, CDR2 SNEGSKA (reference sequence).

The chain employs TRBV20-1 and TRBJ1-1; no definite D call. This TCR was recovered from a young woman in good health. Sequenced: central memory CD4+ T cells from blood. CDR3 coding DNA: TGCAGTGCTAGTAGGGCAGGTGAAGCTTTCTTT. It is translated as CSASRAGEAFF.